The 30 T cell receptor beta chains presented below share a single source sample, sequenced in a study of blood T cell repertoires in COVID-19. The assay was immunoSEQ multiplex PCR, and TCRdb's table has in-frame clones only and misses some. This table holds more than 200,000 clones, more than 65% found once. The sequencing sample was made of peripheral blood. Receptors were obtained from a man in his fifties or sixties with active or convalescent COVID-19.

The V call is TRBV6-5, the J call TRBJ2-7, with 10 bases aligning to TRBD1. The germline CDR1 and CDR2 sequences are MNHEY and SVGAGI. The CDR3 covers 14 residues. Losses at the gene ends were 4 bases for V and 5 bases for J; bases not matched to a gene: 5. The CDR3, as DNA: TGTGCCAGCAGTTTGACAGGGGGCAGGGACGAGCAGTACTTC. This translates into CASSLTGGRDEQYF.

The chain carries TRBV4-1 and TRBJ1-1; maybe TRBD1 (5 bases). The germline gives CDR1 MGHRA, CDR2 YSYEKL. The CDR3 runs 14 residues. V was pared by 0 bases and J by 6 bases, with 11 bases between. CDR3 DNA sequence: TGCGCCAGCAGCCAAGAAGGCAGGGAGGCTGAAGCTTTCTTT. It codes for CASSQEGREAEAFF.

CDR3 nucleotide sequence: TGTGCCAGCAGCAGACGGACAGAAAGTAACTATGGCTACACCTTC. It yields the protein CASSRRTESNYGYTF. This chain joins TRBV11-2 and TRBJ1-2; possibly TRBD1 for D (6 bases). This CDR3 region has 15 residues. Germline V lookup: CDR1 SGHAT, CDR2 FQNNGV. The germline V and J ends were trimmed by 5 bases and 1 base, with 14 bases remaining between them.

Regarding this clone: The same CDR3 can be traced to other DNA sequences in this sample. The V and J genes are TRBV12-3 or TRBV12-4 and TRBJ1-2; TRBD1 matches 9 bases. The CDR3 contains 13 residues. V shed 6 bases, J shed 4 bases, and the junction held 3 bases outside the gene matches. CDR3 sequence: CASSPTGGYGYTF. The CDR3 nucleotides are TGTGCCAGCAGCCCGACAGGGGGCTATGGCTACACCTTC.

Only a few counts were recorded for this clone. Other nucleotide sequences in the sample specify the same CDR3. V is TRBV19 and J is TRBJ1-1, with 7 bases identical to TRBD1. The CDR3 is 13 amino acids. The germline V gene has CDR1 LNHDA and CDR2 SQIVND (reference sequence). V lost 5 bases, J lost 1 base, and 1 base stayed unmatched. CDR3 sequence (DNA): TGTGCCAGTAGTGGGACAGCGAACACTGAAGCTTTCTTT. Translation gives CASSGTANTEAFF. Variable domain in full (rest from reference TRBV19 and TRBJ1-1): DGGITQSPKYLFRKEGQNVTLSCEQNLNHDAMYWYRQDPGQGLRLIYYSQIVNDFQKGDIAEGYSVSREKKESFPLTVTSAQKNPTAFYLCASSGTANTEAFFGQGTRLTVV.

The chain uses TRBV19 and TRBJ2-1, with TRBD1 matching over 7 bases. Germline CDR1 LNHDA, CDR2 SQIVND (reference sequence). This CDR3 is built from 15 residues. The V gene end was trimmed by 5 bases and the J gene end by 2 bases; junction bases not matched to a gene: 6. The CDR3 DNA is TGTGCCAGTAGTGCGGACAGGATTACCTACAATGAGCAGTTCTTC. Translated, it gives CASSADRITYNEQFF.

This chain uses TRBV2 with TRBJ2-7; 7 bases line up with TRBD2. V lost 0 bases to trimming and J lost 4 bases; unmatched junction nucleotides: 0. Germline-derived CDR1 and CDR2 are SNHLY and FYNNEI. The CDR3 sequence is 13 residues long. The CDR3 DNA is TGTGCCAGCAGTGAAGCGCGGGGGTACGAGCAGTACTTC. Translation gives CASSEARGYEQYF. The full variable domain, with the rest looked up from reference TRBV2 and TRBJ2-7, is EPEVTQTPSHQVTQMGQEVILRCVPISNHLYFYWYRQILGQKVEFLVSFYNNEISEKSEIFDDQFSVERPDGSNFTLKIRSTKLEDSAMYFCASSEARGYEQYFGPGTRLTVT.

The chain employs TRBV4-2 and TRBJ1-6; 7 bases match TRBD1. CDR3 length equals 16 residues. After removal of 0 bases from V and 7 bases from J, the junction contained 6 bases not matched to a gene. Looked up from germline, CDR1 is LGHNA and CDR2 is YNFKEQ. CDR3 in amino acids: CASSQDLGQANSPLHF. The CDR3 DNA follows: TGTGCCAGCAGCCAAGATCTAGGACAGGCGAATTCACCCCTCCACTTT.

The J gene is TRBJ1-5, the V gene TRBV6-2 or TRBV6-3; TRBD1 might be the D (5 bases). The V end lost 0 bases, the J end lost 1 base, and 13 bases lay between the germline ends. CDR1 is MNHEY and CDR2 is SVGEGT in the germline V gene. CDR3 length: 17 amino acids. Written as DNA, the CDR3 is TGTGCCAGCAGTTACTCGAATGGCAGGGTCAGCAATCAGCCCCAGCATTTT. Encoded protein: CASSYSNGRVSNQPQHF.

The CDR3 bases are TGTGCCAGCAATCCCCCCCCCAGGGGCAGCGAGCAGTACTTC. Protein product: CASNPPPRGSEQYF. The chain carries TRBV2 and TRBJ2-7; maybe TRBD1 (6 bases). Germline CDR1 is SNHLY and CDR2 is FYNNEI. V dropped 7 bases and J dropped 6 bases, with 19 bases sitting between them. The CDR3 is 14 residues long. Variable domain in full (rest from reference TRBV2 and TRBJ2-7): EPEVTQTPSHQVTQMGQEVILRCVPISNHLYFYWYRQILGQKVEFLVSFYNNEISEKSEIFDDQFSVERPDGSNFTLKIRSTKLEDSAMYFCASNPPPRGSEQYFGPGTRLTVT.

The chain recombines TRBV7-2 with TRBJ2-7; 10 nucleotides align to TRBD2. Looked up from germline, CDR1 is SGHTA and CDR2 is FQGNSA. V dropped 3 bases and J dropped 3; count of bases not matched to a gene: 5. This CDR3 contains 15 residues. CDR3 region: CASSFALAGDYEQYF. CDR3 coding DNA: TGTGCCAGCAGCTTCGCCCTAGCGGGAGACTACGAGCAGTACTTC.

This clone was seen a few times. In DNA, the CDR3 is TGTGCCAGCAGCTTAGTGGCGGGGGCGAACACCGGGGAGCTGTTTTTT. Its translation: CASSLVAGANTGELFF. The V and J genes are TRBV7-8 and TRBJ2-2, with 7 bases matching TRBD2. The CDR3 is 16 residues long. Trimming cost V 1 base and J 0 bases; bases outside gene matches: 2. Germline loops: CDR1 SGHVS, CDR2 FQNEAQ.

The table lists this clone with a few counts. This chain uses TRBV4-2 with TRBJ1-2; no reliable D call. The V end lost 1 base, the J end lost 8 bases, and 17 bases lay between the germline ends. This CDR3 is built from 15 residues. Germline V gene sequence: CDR1 LGHNA, CDR2 YNFKEQ. Here the CDR3 reads CASSQVYQEGGGYTF. CDR3 bases: TGTGCCAGCAGCCAAGTTTACCAGGAAGGTGGCGGCTACACCTTC.

This chain uses TRBV5-6 with TRBJ1-1; D possibly corresponds to TRBD1 (6 bases). Germline CDR1 is SGHDT and CDR2 is YYEEEE. This CDR3 has 16 amino acids. V lost 4 bases and J lost 1, with 17 bases in between. The CDR3 here is CASSLPQGYGNTEAFF. The CDR3, as DNA: TGTGCCAGCAGCCTTCCTCAGGGGTACGGGAACACTGAAGCTTTCTTT. Supplemented by reference TRBV5-6 and TRBJ1-1, the full variable domain reads DAGVTQSPTHLIKTRGQQVTLRCSPKSGHDTVSWYQQALGQGPQFIFQYYEEEERQRGNFPDRFSGHQFPNYSSELNVNALLLGDSALYLCASSLPQGYGNTEAFFGQGTRLTVV.

The J gene is TRBJ1-1, the V gene TRBV7-9, with D perhaps TRBD1 (6 bases). The length of the CDR3 is 13 residues. Per the germline V gene, CDR1 is SEHNR and CDR2 is FQNEAQ (reference sequence). Trimming left V 7 bases short and J 0 bases short, with 9 bases between. CDR3: CASKKGVNTEAFF. The CDR3 DNA is TGTGCCAGCAAGAAGGGGGTGAACACTGAAGCTTTCTTT.

V and J are TRBV10-3 and TRBJ2-5, with TRBD2 identical over 10 bases. The CDR3 totals 14 residues. CDR1 ENHRY and CDR2 SYGVKD come from the germline V gene. The trim removed 5 bases at V and 0 bases at J, leaving 0 bases unmatched. Here the CDR3 DNA reads TGTGCCATCAGTAGCGGGGGGGACCAAGAGACCCAGTACTTC. Translated: CAISSGGDQETQYF.

This clone appeared a few times. The chain links TRBV27 to TRBJ1-2; TRBD1 matches 7 bases. This CDR3 has 15 residues. Germline CDR1 and CDR2: MNHEY and SMNVEV (reference sequence). V lost 6 bases and J lost 3; bases outside the gene matches: 10. Written as DNA, the CDR3 is TGTGCCAGCAGGCGACGTCAGGGGGTAGACTATGGCTACACCTTC. It yields the protein CASRRRQGVDYGYTF.

The rearrangement links TRBV7-7 to TRBJ2-1, with D unclear. Deletions cut 2 bases from V and 4 bases from J, with 6 bases between. CDR3 length: 13 residues. Germline lookup yields CDR1 SSHAT and CDR2 FNYEAQ (reference sequence). This chain's CDR3 is CASSLQAYNEQFF. The CDR3 region has the DNA TGTGCCAGCAGCTTACAGGCATACAATGAGCAGTTCTTC.

This clone occurred once. The rearrangement uses TRBV14 and TRBJ2-6; D unclear. Germline CDR1 is SGHDN and CDR2 is FVKESK. The CDR3 is made up of 14 amino acids. Trimming stripped 3 bases from V and 4 bases from J, with 7 bases between. CDR3 sequence reads: CASSQRAGANVLTF. The CDR3 nucleotides read TGTGCCAGCAGCCAGCGCGCCGGGGCCAACGTCCTGACTTTC. The entire variable domain, with the rest obtained from reference TRBV14 and TRBJ2-6, is as follows: EAGVTQFPSHSVIEKGQTVTLRCDPISGHDNLYWYRRVMGKEIKFLLHFVKESKQDESGMPNNRFLAERTGGTYSTLKVQPAELEDSGVYFCASSQRAGANVLTFGAGSRLTVL.

The chain uses TRBV5-6 and TRBJ2-1; D not resolved. Germline assignment: CDR1 SGHDT and CDR2 YYEEEE. CDR3 size: 13 residues. The ends were cut back, 0 bases at V and 6 bases at J, with 7 bases in the middle. The CDR3 sequence: CASSLALRNEQFF. The CDR3 DNA reads TGTGCCAGCAGCTTGGCTCTTCGCAATGAGCAGTTCTTC.

This chain connects TRBV4-1 to TRBJ2-1; tentative D call: TRBD2 (5 bases). The CDR3 spans 15 residues. The V end lost 10 bases, the J end lost 8 bases, and 24 bases lay between the germline ends. In germline, CDR1 is MGHRA, CDR2 YSYEKL. The CDR3 sequence: CATQAEALARDEQFF. CDR3 in DNA: TGCGCCACCCAAGCAGAAGCCCTGGCGAGGGATGAGCAGTTCTTC.

The rearrangement joins TRBV9 to TRBJ1-5, with TRBD1 as a possible D gene (5 bases). This CDR3 has 14 amino acids. CDR1 SGDLS and CDR2 YYNGEE come from the germline V gene. Trimming took off 5 bases at V and 0 bases at J, with 9 bases between the two ends. The CDR3 spells CASSLDTSNQPQHF. CDR3 bases: TGTGCCAGCAGTTTGGACACTAGCAATCAGCCCCAGCATTTT.

The genes are TRBV7-9 and TRBJ1-2; D not certain. The germline V and J ends were trimmed by 3 bases and 5 bases, with 19 bases remaining between them. The CDR3 contains 16 residues. The germline V gene has CDR1 SEHNR and CDR2 FQNEAQ (reference sequence). CDR3 bases: TGTGCCAGCAGCTTGGAGATTGGAATCAGCAGTTATGGCTACACCTTC. This translates into CASSLEIGISSYGYTF. Full variable domain (remainder filled in from reference TRBV7-9 and TRBJ1-2): DTGVSQNPRHKITKRGQNVTFRCDPISEHNRLYWYRQTLGQGPEFLTYFQNEAQLEKSRLLSDRFSAERPKGSFSTLEIQRTEQGDSAMYLCASSLEIGISSYGYTFGSGTRLTVV.

This rearrangement joins TRBV30 to TRBJ1-5; D unclear. CDR3 size: 16 residues. Germline V gene lookup returns CDR1 GTSNPN and CDR2 SVGIG (reference sequence). Trimming removed 0 bases at V and 2 bases at J, with 14 bases between. For the CDR3, the DNA is TGTGCCTGGAGTGTACAGACACGATGGGGCAATCAGCCCCAGCATTTT. As protein: CAWSVQTRWGNQPQHF.

The rearrangement uses TRBV9 and TRBJ2-1, with D perhaps matching TRBD2 (6 bases). V lost 1 base and J 6 bases, leaving 11 bases between the germline ends. Germline V gives CDR1 SGDLS, CDR2 YYNGEE. The CDR3 is made up of 14 amino acids. The CDR3 bases are TGTGCCAGCAGCGTACGGGAGTGGGGCAATGAGCAGTTCTTC. Protein product: CASSVREWGNEQFF.

The rearrangement links TRBV12-3 or TRBV12-4 to TRBJ1-1, with unresolved D. V was pared by 3 bases and J by 5 bases, with 4 bases between. The CDR3 is 11 amino acids. The CDR3 protein is CASSLRTEAFF. CDR3 bases: TGTGCCAGCAGTTTGCGGACTGAAGCTTTCTTT.

This clone has just a few counts. The chain recombines TRBV27 with TRBJ2-7, with D possibly TRBD2 on 6 matching bases. Looked up from germline, CDR1 is MNHEY and CDR2 is SMNVEV (reference sequence). The CDR3 loop spans 16 amino acids. V lost 4 bases and J lost 7, with 23 bases in between. As DNA, the CDR3 is TGTGCCAGCAGTTCCCTGAGGCGGGGACCCCGGGAAGAGCAGTACTTC. This gives the protein CASSSLRRGPREEQYF.

The gene calls are TRBV19 and TRBJ2-1; TRBD2 matches 12 bases. The CDR3 spans 14 residues. The germline V gene has CDR1 LNHDA and CDR2 SQIVND (reference sequence). The V gene end was trimmed by 3 bases and the J gene end by 7 bases; junction bases not matched to a gene: 1. This CDR3 is CASSIGTSGNEQFF. CDR3 DNA: TGTGCCAGTAGTATCGGGACTAGCGGGAATGAGCAGTTCTTC.

The CDR3 is CATSRDPSGRIGTEAFF. The CDR3 DNA follows: TGTGCCACCAGCAGGGACCCCTCTGGGAGGATTGGAACTGAAGCTTTCTTT. The chain employs TRBV15 and TRBJ1-1, with D unresolved. The V and J ends lost 3 bases and 5 bases respectively, with 22 bases between them. Per germline, CDR1 LNHNV and CDR2 YYDKDF (reference sequence). The CDR3 totals 17 residues.

This chain links TRBV5-4 with TRBJ2-7, with D possibly being TRBD1 (6 bases). Deletions cut 3 bases from V and 0 bases from J, with 10 bases between. The germline CDR1 and CDR2 sequences are SGHNT and YYREEE (reference sequence). This CDR3 region has 14 residues. Here the CDR3 reads CASSSLTGSYEQYF. The DNA for the CDR3 is TGTGCCAGCAGCTCTCTGACAGGCTCCTACGAGCAGTACTTC.